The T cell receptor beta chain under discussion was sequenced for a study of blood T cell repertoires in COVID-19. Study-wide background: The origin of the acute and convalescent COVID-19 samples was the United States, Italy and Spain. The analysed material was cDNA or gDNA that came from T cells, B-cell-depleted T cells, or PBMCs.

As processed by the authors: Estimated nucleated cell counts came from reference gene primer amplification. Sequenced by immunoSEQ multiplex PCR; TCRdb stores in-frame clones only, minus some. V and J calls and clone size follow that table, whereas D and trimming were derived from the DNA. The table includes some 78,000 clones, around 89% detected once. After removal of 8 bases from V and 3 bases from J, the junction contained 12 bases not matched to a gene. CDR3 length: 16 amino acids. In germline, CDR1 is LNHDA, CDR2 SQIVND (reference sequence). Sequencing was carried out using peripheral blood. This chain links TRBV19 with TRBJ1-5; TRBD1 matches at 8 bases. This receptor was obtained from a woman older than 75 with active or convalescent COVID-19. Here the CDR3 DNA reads TGTGCCAGTCTTCCGACTGGACAGGGCTACAATCAGCCCCAGCATTTT. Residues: CASLPTGQGYNQPQHF.